The subject of this entry is one T cell receptor (beta chain). No antigen is known for it. The sample originates from a study of beta chain features in type 1 diabetes. This CDR3 region has 16 residues. The germline V gene has CDR1 MNHNY and CDR2 SVGAGI (reference sequence). The junction had 6 bases not matched to a gene; V was cut back by 4 bases and J by 1 base. Since all of the isolated RNA was reverse transcribed, expressed TCRB transcripts were what got sequenced. Profiled with immunoSEQ multiplex PCR; TCRdb holds only in-frame clones, not every one. The profile shows 65,000 to 85,000 clones, approximately 50% of them singletons. Study observations and caveats: People with Type 1 diabetes carried modestly yet significantly shorter TCRB CDR3s in all four CD4+ subsets.

There was one heparinised blood draw per donor, averaging approximately 120 mL. The chain employs TRBV6-6 and TRBJ1-5, with 8 bases lining up with TRBD1. Specimen: central memory CD4+ T cells from blood. The source of this sequence is a man aged 25-45 years with type 1 diabetes. The CDR3 bases are TGTGCCAGCAGTTCACCCCAGGGGGCGAGCAATCAGCCCCAGCATTTT. Its protein is CASSSPQGASNQPQHF.